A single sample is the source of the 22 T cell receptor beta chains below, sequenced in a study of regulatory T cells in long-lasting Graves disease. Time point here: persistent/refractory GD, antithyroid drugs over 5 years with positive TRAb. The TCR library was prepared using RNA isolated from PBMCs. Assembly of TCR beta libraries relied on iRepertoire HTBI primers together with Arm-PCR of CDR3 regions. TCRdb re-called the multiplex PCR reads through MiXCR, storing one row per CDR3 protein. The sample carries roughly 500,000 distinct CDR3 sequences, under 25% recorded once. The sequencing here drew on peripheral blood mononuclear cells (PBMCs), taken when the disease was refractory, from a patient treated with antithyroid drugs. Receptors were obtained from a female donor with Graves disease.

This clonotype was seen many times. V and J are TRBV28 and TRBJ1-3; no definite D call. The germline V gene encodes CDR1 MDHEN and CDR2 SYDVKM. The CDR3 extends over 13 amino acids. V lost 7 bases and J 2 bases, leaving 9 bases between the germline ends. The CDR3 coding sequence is TGTGCCAGCAATGACCGGGCTGGAAACACCATATATTTT. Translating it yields CASNDRAGNTIYF.

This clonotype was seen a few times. CDR3 amino acids: CAISGQTAGETQYF. The CDR3, as DNA: TGTGCCATCAGTGGCCAGACAGCCGGAGAGACCCAGTACTTC. V usage is TRBV10-3 and J usage is TRBJ2-5, with D possibly matching TRBD1 (5 bases). Per the germline V gene, CDR1 is ENHRY and CDR2 is SYGVKD. The CDR3 consists of 14 residues. The V end was cut by 4 bases, the J end by 4 bases, with 13 bases between.

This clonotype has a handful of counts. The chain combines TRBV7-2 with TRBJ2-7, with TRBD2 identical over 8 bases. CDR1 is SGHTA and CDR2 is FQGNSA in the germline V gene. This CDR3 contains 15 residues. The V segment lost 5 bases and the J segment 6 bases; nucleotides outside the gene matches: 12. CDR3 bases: TGTGCCAGCAGCGATAGCGTCGGGAGGGCCCTCGAGCAGTACTTC. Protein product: CASSDSVGRALEQYF.

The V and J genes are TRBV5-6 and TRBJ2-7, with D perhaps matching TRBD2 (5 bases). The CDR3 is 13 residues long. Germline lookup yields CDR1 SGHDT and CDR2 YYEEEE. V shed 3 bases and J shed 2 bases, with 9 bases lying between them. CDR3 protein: CASSSGNPYEQYF. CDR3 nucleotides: TGTGCCAGCAGCTCCGGGAACCCCTACGAGCAGTACTTC.

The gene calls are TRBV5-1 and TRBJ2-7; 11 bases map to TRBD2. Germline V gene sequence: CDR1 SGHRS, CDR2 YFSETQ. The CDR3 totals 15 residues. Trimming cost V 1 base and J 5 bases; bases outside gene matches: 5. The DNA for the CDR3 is TGCGCCAGCAGCTTGTCGGGACTAGCGGTTAACGAGCAGTACTTC. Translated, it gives CASSLSGLAVNEQYF. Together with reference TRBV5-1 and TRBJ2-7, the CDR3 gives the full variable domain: KAGVTQTPRYLIKTRGQQVTLSCSPISGHRSVSWYQQTPGQGLQFLFEYFSETQRNKGNFPGRFSGRQFSNSRSEMNVSTLELGDSALYLCASSLSGLAVNEQYFGPGTRLTVT.

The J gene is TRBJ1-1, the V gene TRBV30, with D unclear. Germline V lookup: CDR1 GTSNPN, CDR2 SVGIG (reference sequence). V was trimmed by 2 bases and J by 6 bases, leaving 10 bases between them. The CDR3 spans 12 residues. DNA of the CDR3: TGTGCCTGGAGTCCCTCTGTCTCTGAAGCTTTCTTT. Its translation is CAWSPSVSEAFF.

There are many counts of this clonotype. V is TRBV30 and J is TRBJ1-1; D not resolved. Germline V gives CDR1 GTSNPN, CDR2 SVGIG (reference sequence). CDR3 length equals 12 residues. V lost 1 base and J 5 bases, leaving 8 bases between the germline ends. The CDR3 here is CAWSGAATEAFF. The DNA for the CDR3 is TGTGCCTGGAGTGGGGCAGCTACTGAAGCTTTCTTT.

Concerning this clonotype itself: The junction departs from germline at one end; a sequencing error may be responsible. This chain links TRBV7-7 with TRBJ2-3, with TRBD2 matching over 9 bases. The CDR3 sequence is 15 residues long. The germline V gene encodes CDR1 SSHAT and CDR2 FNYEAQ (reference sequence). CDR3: CASSLRTSGTDTQYF. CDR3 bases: TGTGCTAGCAGCTTAAGAACTAGCGGGACAGATACGCAGTATTTT.

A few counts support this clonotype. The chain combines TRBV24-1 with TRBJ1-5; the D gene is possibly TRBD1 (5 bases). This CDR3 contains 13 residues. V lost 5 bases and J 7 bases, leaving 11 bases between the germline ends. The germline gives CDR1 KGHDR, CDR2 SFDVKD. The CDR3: CATSVGVNQPQHF. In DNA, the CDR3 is TGTGCCACCAGTGTAGGGGTCAACCAGCCCCAGCATTTT.

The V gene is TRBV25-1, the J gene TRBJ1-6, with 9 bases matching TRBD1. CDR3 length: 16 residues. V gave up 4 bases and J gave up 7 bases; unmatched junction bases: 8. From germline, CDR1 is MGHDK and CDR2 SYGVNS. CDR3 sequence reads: CASSAHGQGPNSPLHF. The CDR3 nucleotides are TGTGCCAGCAGTGCGCATGGACAGGGGCCCAATTCACCCCTCCACTTT.

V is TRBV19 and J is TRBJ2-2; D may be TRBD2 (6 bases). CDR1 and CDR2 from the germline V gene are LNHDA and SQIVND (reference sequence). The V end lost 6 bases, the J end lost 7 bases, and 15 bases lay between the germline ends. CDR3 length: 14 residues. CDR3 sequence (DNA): TGTGCCAGTAGGCGAGAGGGAGGCTTCGGGGAGCTGTTTTTT. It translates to CASRREGGFGELFF.

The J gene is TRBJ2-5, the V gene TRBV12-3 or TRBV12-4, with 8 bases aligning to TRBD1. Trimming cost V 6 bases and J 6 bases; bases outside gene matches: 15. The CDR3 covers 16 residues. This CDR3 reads CASSRTRPGGGKTQYF. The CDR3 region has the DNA TGTGCCAGCAGCCGAACCCGGCCAGGGGGCGGCAAGACCCAGTACTTC.

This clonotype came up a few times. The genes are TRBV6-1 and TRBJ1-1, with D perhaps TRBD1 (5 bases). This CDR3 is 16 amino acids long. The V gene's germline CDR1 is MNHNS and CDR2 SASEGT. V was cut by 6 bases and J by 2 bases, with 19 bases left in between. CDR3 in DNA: TGTGCCAGCAGGGTCGCTCCCGGGGGGGTAAACACTGAAGCTTTCTTT. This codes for CASRVAPGGVNTEAFF.

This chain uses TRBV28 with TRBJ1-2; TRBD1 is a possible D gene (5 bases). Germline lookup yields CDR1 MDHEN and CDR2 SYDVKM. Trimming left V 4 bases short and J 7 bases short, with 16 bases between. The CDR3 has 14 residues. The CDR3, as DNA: TGTGCCAGCAGTTCTATCACAGGTTGGGCTGGCTACACCTTC. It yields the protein CASSSITGWAGYTF.

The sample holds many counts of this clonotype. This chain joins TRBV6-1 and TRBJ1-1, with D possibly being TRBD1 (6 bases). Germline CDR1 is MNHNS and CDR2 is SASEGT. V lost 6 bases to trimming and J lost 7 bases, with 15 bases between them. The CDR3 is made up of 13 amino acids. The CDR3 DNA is TGTGCCAGCAGGCAAGGACAGCCTAATGAAGCTTTCTTT. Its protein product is CASRQGQPNEAFF.

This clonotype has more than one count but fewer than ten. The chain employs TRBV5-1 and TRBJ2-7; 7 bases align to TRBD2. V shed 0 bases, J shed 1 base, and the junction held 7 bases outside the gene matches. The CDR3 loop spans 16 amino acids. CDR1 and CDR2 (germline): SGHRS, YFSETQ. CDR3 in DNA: TGCGCCAGCAGCTTGGCCGGTGGGGGGGGGTCCTACGAGCAGTACTTC. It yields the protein CASSLAGGGGSYEQYF.

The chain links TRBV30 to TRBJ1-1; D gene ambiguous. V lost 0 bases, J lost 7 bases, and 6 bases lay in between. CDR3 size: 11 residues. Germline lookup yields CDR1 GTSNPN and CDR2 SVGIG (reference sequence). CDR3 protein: CAWSVADEAFF. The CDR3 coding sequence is TGTGCCTGGAGTGTAGCGGATGAAGCTTTCTTT.

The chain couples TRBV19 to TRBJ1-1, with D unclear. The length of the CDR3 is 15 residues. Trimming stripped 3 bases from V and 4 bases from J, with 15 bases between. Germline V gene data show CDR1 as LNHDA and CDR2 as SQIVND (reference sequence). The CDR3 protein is CASSMDQRWSTEAFF. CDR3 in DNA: TGTGCCAGTAGTATGGATCAGAGATGGTCCACTGAAGCTTTCTTT.

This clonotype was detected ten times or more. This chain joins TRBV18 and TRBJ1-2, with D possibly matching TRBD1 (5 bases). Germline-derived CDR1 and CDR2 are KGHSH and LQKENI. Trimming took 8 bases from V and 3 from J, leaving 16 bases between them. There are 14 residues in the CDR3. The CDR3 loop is CASSPGTGYYGYTF. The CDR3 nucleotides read TGTGCCAGCAGCCCAGGGACGGGTTACTATGGCTACACCTTC.

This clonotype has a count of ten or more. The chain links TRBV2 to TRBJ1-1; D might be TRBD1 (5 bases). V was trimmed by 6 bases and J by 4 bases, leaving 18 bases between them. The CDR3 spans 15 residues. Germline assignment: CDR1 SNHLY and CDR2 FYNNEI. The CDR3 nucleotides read TGTGCCAGCAGGGGGTTTAGGGGCGGGAGCACTGAAGCTTTCTTT. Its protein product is CASRGFRGGSTEAFF.

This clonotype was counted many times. Here the CDR3 DNA reads TGTGCCAGCAGCCCCGGACTAGCTGGGCCGACCCAGTACTTC. Translated: CASSPGLAGPTQYF. The chain carries TRBV11-1 and TRBJ2-5; 8 bases line up with TRBD2. The CDR3 totals 14 residues. Germline CDR1 reads SGHAT; CDR2 reads FQDESV (reference sequence). The ends lost 5 bases at V and 7 bases at J; junction bases unmatched: 9.

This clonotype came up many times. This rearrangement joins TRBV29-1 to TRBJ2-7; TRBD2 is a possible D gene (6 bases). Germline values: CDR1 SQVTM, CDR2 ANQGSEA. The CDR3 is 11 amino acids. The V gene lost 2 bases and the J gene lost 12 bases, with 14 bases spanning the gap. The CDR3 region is CSVEKTGGVYF. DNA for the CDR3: TGCAGCGTTGAAAAGACCGGCGGGGTGTACTTC.